These 18 T cell receptor beta chains were all obtained from the same sample, sequenced in a study of cytomegalovirus exposure and HLA in healthy donors. PCR employed 60 Vbeta and 13 Jbeta primers. Profiled with immunoSEQ multiplex PCR; TCRdb holds only in-frame clones, not every one. The sample has 76,000 or so clones, 60% to 75% seen once. The sequencing sample was made of PBMCs. The receptors stem from a woman in her thirties or forties in good health and CMV-seropositive.

This clone has just a few counts. The rearrangement joins TRBV5-1 to TRBJ2-7, with D unresolved. Trimming pared 4 bases from V and 0 bases from J, leaving 11 bases between. Germline V gene data show CDR1 as SGHRS and CDR2 as YFSETQ. The CDR3 totals 14 residues. The CDR3 DNA reads TGCGCCAGCAGCCATCCTGTGGCCTCCTACGAGCAGTACTTC. It encodes CASSHPVASYEQYF.

The CDR3 reads CASSDPGRGDGNYGYTF. The CDR3, as DNA: TGTGCCAGCAGTGACCCTGGGCGGGGAGACGGAAACTATGGCTACACCTTC. The chain links TRBV25-1 to TRBJ1-2; D is undetermined. The CDR3 consists of 17 residues. Germline V gives CDR1 MGHDK, CDR2 SYGVNS. Deletions cut 3 bases from V and 2 bases from J, with 19 bases between.

CDR3 protein: CASSREPNEQYF. CDR3 nucleotides: TGTGCCAGCAGCAGGGAGCCCAACGAGCAGTACTTC. V usage is TRBV5-6 and J usage is TRBJ2-7, with D perhaps TRBD2 (5 bases). Germline V gene data show CDR1 as SGHDT and CDR2 as YYEEEE. This CDR3 is 12 amino acids long. Trimming took off 4 bases at V and 5 bases at J, with 10 bases between the two ends.

This chain links TRBV12-5 with TRBJ1-1, with D unresolved. Germline values: CDR1 LGHNT, CDR2 FRNRAP. The germline V and J ends were trimmed by 1 base and 1 base, with 4 bases remaining between them. This CDR3 contains 13 residues. CDR3 region: CASGLATNTEAFF. In DNA, the CDR3 is TGTGCTAGTGGTTTGGCTACGAACACTGAAGCTTTCTTT.

The gene calls are TRBV4-3 and TRBJ1-1; 7 nucleotides align to TRBD1. V gave up 1 base and J gave up 0 bases; unmatched junction bases: 2. Per the germline V gene, CDR1 is LGHNA and CDR2 is YSLEER. The CDR3 has 15 amino acids. The CDR3 is CASSQGTGMNTEAFF. The CDR3 bases are TGCGCCAGCAGCCAAGGGACAGGCATGAACACTGAAGCTTTCTTT.

The chain uses TRBV10-2 and TRBJ2-5; perhaps TRBD1 as D (7 bases). The V gene lost 10 bases and the J gene lost 2 bases, with 17 bases spanning the gap. CDR3 size: 14 residues. Germline V gene sequence: CDR1 WSHSY, CDR2 SAAADI. The CDR3 nucleotides are TGCGCCACCAGGGGGGCAGGCCCACAAGAGACCCAGTACTTC. Protein: CATRGAGPQETQYF.

This chain connects TRBV6-5 to TRBJ1-1, with 8 nucleotides matching TRBD1. The germline gives CDR1 MNHEY, CDR2 SVGAGI. The junction had 9 bases not matched to a gene; V was cut back by 5 bases and J by 4 bases. The CDR3 sequence is 15 residues long. The DNA for the CDR3 is TGTGCCAGCAGTCTCAGGGGGCCCCTGGGCACTGAAGCTTTCTTT. It specifies CASSLRGPLGTEAFF.

V gene TRBV4-3 combines with J gene TRBJ2-3; 8 bases align to TRBD1. V shed 3 bases, J shed 1 base, and the junction held 6 bases outside the gene matches. The CDR3 runs 16 residues. Germline V CDR1 and CDR2: LGHNA, YSLEER. CDR3 in amino acids: CASSQVQGAGTDTQYF. CDR3 nucleotide sequence: TGCGCCAGCAGCCAGGTTCAGGGGGCCGGCACAGATACGCAGTATTTT.

The chain recombines TRBV19 with TRBJ2-3, with TRBD2 identical over 12 bases. The germline V gene has CDR1 LNHDA and CDR2 SQIVND (reference sequence). J was trimmed by 2 bases and V by 5 bases; bases with no gene match: 5. The CDR3 length is 16 residues. CDR3 region: CASSSRTSGDTDTQYF. CDR3 in DNA: TGTGCCAGTAGTTCCAGGACTAGCGGGGACACAGATACGCAGTATTTT.

V and J are TRBV9 and TRBJ2-2; no definite D call. There are 12 residues in the CDR3. Germline V lookup: CDR1 SGDLS, CDR2 YYNGEE. Deletions cut 10 bases from V and 1 base from J, with 8 bases between. The CDR3 spells CASRRNTGELFF. For the CDR3, the DNA is TGTGCCTCCAGGCGGAACACCGGGGAGCTGTTTTTT.

The rearrangement joins TRBV11-2 to TRBJ1-1, with 10 bases lining up with TRBD1. The V gene's germline CDR1 is SGHAT and CDR2 FQNNGV. The CDR3 spans 14 residues. Trimming cost V 3 bases and J 4 bases; bases outside gene matches: 2. CDR3 amino acids: CASSFRTGGTEAFF. The CDR3 nucleotides are TGTGCCAGCAGCTTTAGGACAGGGGGCACTGAAGCTTTCTTT.

This clone has only a few counts. This chain connects TRBV6-5 to TRBJ1-1; 7 bases fit TRBD1. The V segment lost 5 bases and the J segment 1 base; nucleotides outside the gene matches: 4. The CDR3 contains 14 residues. CDR1 is MNHEY and CDR2 is SVGAGI in the germline V gene. The CDR3 is CASSRDRRNTEAFF. The CDR3 DNA is TGTGCCAGCAGTCGGGACAGACGGAACACTGAAGCTTTCTTT.

The chain joins TRBV29-1 to TRBJ1-1, with 8 positions matching TRBD1. With V trimmed by 4 bases and J by 5 bases, 9 bases remained unmatched. CDR1 and CDR2 (germline): SQVTM, ANQGSEA. CDR3 length equals 14 residues. The DNA of the CDR3 is TGCAGCGTTGCCTCAGGGGGCGGAGAGACTGAAGCTTTCTTT. This gives the protein CSVASGGGETEAFF.

The chain has TRBV2 and TRBJ2-7; 7 nucleotides agree with TRBD1. CDR1 SNHLY and CDR2 FYNNEI come from the germline V gene. The V gene end was trimmed by 5 bases and the J gene end by 3 bases; junction bases not matched to a gene: 7. This CDR3 has 14 residues. Here the CDR3 reads CASSLGTVNYEQYF. The CDR3 DNA follows: TGTGCCAGCAGTCTCGGGACAGTCAACTACGAGCAGTACTTC.

This clone was seen just once. The J gene is TRBJ1-5, the V gene TRBV7-9; 7 bases line up with TRBD1. Germline CDR1 is SEHNR and CDR2 is FQNEAQ (reference sequence). Trimming at V came to 5 bases and at J to 1 base, leaving 5 bases not matched to a gene. CDR3 length: 15 residues. CDR3 region: CASSRTGVSNQPQHF. CDR3 DNA sequence: TGTGCCAGCAGCCGTACAGGGGTGAGCAATCAGCCCCAGCATTTT.

This rearrangement joins TRBV19 to TRBJ1-5, with D possibly matching TRBD1 (6 bases). The CDR3 contains 13 residues. With 6 bases removed from V and 4 bases from J, the gap between germline ends came to 10 bases. Germline V gene data show CDR1 as LNHDA and CDR2 as SQIVND (reference sequence). Written as DNA, the CDR3 is TGTGCCAGTAGACAGGGTAGAAATCAGCCCCAGCATTTT. Residues: CASRQGRNQPQHF.

This clone was seen a handful of times. In DNA, the CDR3 is TGTGCCAGCAGCTTTGACAGGGATTCACCCCTCCACTTT. This gives the protein CASSFDRDSPLHF. The chain employs TRBV5-6 and TRBJ1-6, with TRBD1 identical over 7 bases. The germline gives CDR1 SGHDT, CDR2 YYEEEE. V shed 2 bases and J 8 bases; nucleotides not matched to a gene: 1. The CDR3 sequence is 13 residues long.

V gene TRBV5-4 combines with J gene TRBJ2-7; 10 bases are shared with TRBD1. This CDR3 contains 13 residues. CDR1 SGHNT and CDR2 YYREEE come from the germline V gene (reference sequence). With 5 bases clipped from V and 6 bases from J, the junction kept 5 bases outside the gene matches. CDR3 nucleotide sequence: TGTGCCAGCAGTCGACAGGGGGCAGTCGAGCAGTACTTC. Translation: CASSRQGAVEQYF.